This T cell receptor beta chain was observed in a study of T cell responses to AZD1222 COVID-19 vaccine. Points from the study as a whole: CD4 TCRs covered the whole spike, strongest at regions 160-218 and 743-854.

Comments on this clone: The antigen remains unidentified.

The V gene lost 4 bases and the J gene lost 4 bases, with 10 bases spanning the gap. The CDR3 loop spans 13 amino acids. Germline-derived CDR1 and CDR2 are SGHAT and FQNNGV. Profiled with immunoSEQ multiplex PCR; TCRdb holds only in-frame clones, not every one. The data hold 120,000 or so clones, with roughly 86% observed a single time. The rearrangement links TRBV11-2 to TRBJ2-5; TRBD1 might be the D (6 bases). This receptor was taken from an adult who received the AZD1222 COVID-19 vaccine. The source was peripheral blood, collected 28 days after the second AZD1222 dose. In DNA form, the CDR3 reads TGTGCCAGCAGCTCACAGGGACGAGAGACCCAGTACTTC. Its protein product is CASSSQGRETQYF. Based on the CDR3 plus reference TRBV11-2 and TRBJ2-5, the full variable domain is EAGVAQSPRYKIIEKRQSVAFWCNPISGHATLYWYQQILGQGPKLLIQFQNNGVVDDSQLPKDRFSAERLKGVDSTLKIQPAKLEDSAVYLCASSSQGRETQYFGPGTRLLVL.